This passage covers 20 T cell receptor beta chains from one sample sequenced in a study of cytomegalovirus exposure and HLA in healthy donors. With 60 Vbeta and 13 Jbeta primers, the PCR was carried out. Repertoires were generated with immunoSEQ multiplex PCR, while TCRdb's copy carries only in-frame clones and drops some. The sample shows more than 75,000 clones, approximately 69% of them seen only once. Source material: PBMCs. The receptors were gathered from a man between 40 and 49 years old in good health and CMV-seropositive.

The chain carries TRBV28 and TRBJ2-2; no clear D gene. The germline CDR1 and CDR2 sequences are MDHEN and SYDVKM. The CDR3 totals 12 residues. V lost 6 bases to trimming and J lost 4 bases, with 6 bases between them. DNA of the CDR3: TGTGCCAGCAGCCTCCGCACCGGGGAGCTGTTTTTT. This sequence encodes CASSLRTGELFF.

V gene TRBV7-8 combines with J gene TRBJ1-3; weak D call: TRBD1 (5 bases). The CDR3 loop spans 18 amino acids. V was trimmed by 1 base and J by 0 bases, leaving 16 bases between them. The germline gives CDR1 SGHVS, CDR2 FQNEAQ. This chain's CDR3 is CASSLDGIGVYSGNTIYF. CDR3 sequence (DNA): TGTGCCAGCAGCTTAGATGGGATAGGGGTTTACTCTGGAAACACCATATATTTT.

This clone was recorded only once. The chain has TRBV5-1 and TRBJ2-3, with 7 bases matching TRBD2. Looked up from germline, CDR1 is SGHRS and CDR2 is YFSETQ. The CDR3 totals 14 residues. J lost 3 bases, V lost 5 bases, and 6 bases had no gene match. The CDR3 region is CASSRGDRTDTQYF. DNA of the CDR3: TGCGCCAGCAGTCGGGGGGACCGGACAGATACGCAGTATTTT.

The chain combines TRBV6-1 with TRBJ1-1; 11 nucleotides agree with TRBD1. The germline V gene has CDR1 MNHNS and CDR2 SASEGT. The CDR3 is made up of 15 amino acids. V was clipped by 7 bases and J by 0 bases; unmatched bases: 4. The CDR3 bases are TGTGCCAGCACCAGGACAGGGGGCATGAACACTGAAGCTTTCTTT. It yields the protein CASTRTGGMNTEAFF.

V gene TRBV28 combines with J gene TRBJ2-7; 9 positions agree with TRBD1. The CDR3 length is 16 residues. Looked up from germline, CDR1 is MDHEN and CDR2 is SYDVKM. The V and J ends lost 5 bases and 2 bases, in that order; junction bases with no gene match: 10. CDR3 protein: CASSPTPGQGAYEQYF. The CDR3 DNA reads as TGTGCCAGCAGTCCAACCCCGGGACAGGGAGCCTACGAGCAGTACTTC. Full variable domain (missing parts from reference TRBV28 and TRBJ2-7): DVKVTQSSRYLVKRTGEKVFLECVQDMDHENMFWYRQDPGLGLRLIYFSYDVKMKEKGDIPEGYSVSREKKERFSLILESASTNQTSMYLCASSPTPGQGAYEQYFGPGTRLTVT.

The chain joins TRBV30 to TRBJ1-2; TRBD1 agrees at 7 bases. The germline V gene encodes CDR1 GTSNPN and CDR2 SVGIG (reference sequence). V lost 3 bases and J lost 3; bases outside the gene matches: 4. The CDR3 extends over 13 amino acids. CDR3 amino acids: CAWSAGQDYGYTF. The CDR3 DNA follows: TGTGCCTGGAGCGCCGGACAGGACTATGGCTACACCTTC.

The CDR3 sequence: CASGPRTGGSAEQYF. CDR3 coding DNA: TGTGCTAGTGGTCCGAGGACAGGGGGCTCGGCCGAGCAGTACTTC. The chain is built from TRBV12-5 and TRBJ2-7; TRBD1 matches 11 bases. The CDR3 is 15 amino acids. The V gene's germline CDR1 is LGHNT and CDR2 FRNRAP. V was pared by 5 bases and J by 6 bases, with 9 bases of the junction left unmatched.

V usage is TRBV4-2 and J usage is TRBJ1-2; D is undetermined. The CDR3 totals 15 residues. Germline loops: CDR1 LGHNA, CDR2 YNFKEQ. V lost 0 bases to trimming and J lost 6 bases, with 14 bases between them. CDR3 bases: TGTGCCAGCAGCCAAGATTATCCGGGGAGTGATGGCTACACCTTC. It encodes CASSQDYPGSDGYTF.

The gene calls are TRBV28 and TRBJ2-3, with D unresolved. V lost 7 bases to trimming and J lost 0 bases, with 5 bases between them. CDR3 length: 12 amino acids. Germline lookup yields CDR1 MDHEN and CDR2 SYDVKM. Here the CDR3 DNA reads TGTGCCAGCATCTCTAGCACAGATACGCAGTATTTT. The encoded protein is CASISSTDTQYF.

The chain employs TRBV11-3 and TRBJ2-1; 10 nucleotides agree with TRBD2. V gave up 5 bases and J gave up 4 bases; unmatched junction bases: 5. The CDR3 covers 15 residues. The germline gives CDR1 SGHNT, CDR2 YENEEA. The chain's CDR3 is CASSRTSGTYNEQFF. In DNA, the CDR3 is TGTGCCAGCAGCCGTACTAGCGGGACTTACAATGAGCAGTTCTTC.

V is TRBV27 and J is TRBJ2-6; 8 bases are a match to TRBD2. This CDR3 contains 20 residues. V gave up 5 bases and J gave up 0 bases; unmatched junction bases: 15. CDR1 MNHEY and CDR2 SMNVEV come from the germline V gene (reference sequence). CDR3 DNA sequence: TGTGCCAGCAGTCCGCGCGGGGTTAGCGGGACCCACTCTGGGGCCAACGTCCTGACTTTC. Translation: CASSPRGVSGTHSGANVLTF.

The rearrangement uses TRBV2 and TRBJ2-5, with D tentatively TRBD1 (5 bases). Germline V gene data show CDR1 as SNHLY and CDR2 as FYNNEI. The CDR3 spans 14 residues. V was pared by 6 bases and J by 3 bases, with 14 bases between. This chain's CDR3 is CASSPQGGEETQYF. CDR3 nucleotide sequence: TGTGCCAGCAGCCCCCAGGGTGGGGAAGAGACCCAGTACTTC.

The genes are TRBV6-6 and TRBJ2-7; D unclear. Between the trimmed V and J ends, which lost 10 bases and 0 bases, there was a span of 16 bases. This CDR3 contains 14 residues. Germline-derived CDR1 and CDR2 are MNHNY and SVGAGI (reference sequence). The CDR3 DNA follows: TGTGCCACTACCCACGTCGCCGGCTCCTACGAGCAGTACTTC. It specifies CATTHVAGSYEQYF.

The chain has TRBV10-3 and TRBJ1-2, with D uncertain. The CDR3 contains 14 residues. The V gene lost 2 bases and the J gene lost 1 base, with 8 bases spanning the gap. Germline V gene lookup returns CDR1 ENHRY and CDR2 SYGVKD. CDR3 sequence reads: CAISEADYNYGYTF. CDR3 DNA sequence: TGTGCCATCAGTGAGGCAGATTATAACTATGGCTACACCTTC.

This clone appeared a single time. The V call is TRBV5-1, the J call TRBJ2-2; TRBD1 matches at 7 bases. From germline, CDR1 is SGHRS and CDR2 YFSETQ. The CDR3 runs to 13 residues. V lost 4 bases to trimming and J lost 6 bases; unmatched junction nucleotides: 3. CDR3 in DNA: TGCGCCAGCAGCCAGGGACAGTCCGGGGAGCTGTTTTTT. The encoded protein is CASSQGQSGELFF.

The rearrangement joins TRBV4-2 to TRBJ2-3; 7 bases align to TRBD2. The CDR3 consists of 15 residues. CDR1 and CDR2 (germline): LGHNA, YNFKEQ. The V and J ends lost 2 bases and 2 bases, in that order; junction bases with no gene match: 4. The CDR3 sequence: CASSQRTSDTDTQYF. CDR3 DNA sequence: TGTGCCAGCAGCCAAAGAACTAGCGACACAGATACGCAGTATTTT.

The chain employs TRBV29-1 and TRBJ2-7; TRBD2 matches 11 bases. Germline-derived CDR1 and CDR2 are SQVTM and ANQGSEA. With V trimmed by 6 bases and J by 0 bases, 7 bases remained unmatched. The CDR3 runs to 15 residues. The CDR3 loop reads CSVRPGLAVSYEQYF. CDR3 DNA sequence: TGCAGCGTCCGCCCGGGACTAGCGGTCTCCTACGAGCAGTACTTC.

This clone was seen only a few times. The chain is built from TRBV6-6 and TRBJ2-7; 9 bases agree with TRBD1. V lost 4 bases and J lost 11; bases outside the gene matches: 6. Germline loops: CDR1 MNHNY, CDR2 SVGAGI (reference sequence). There are 12 residues in the CDR3. The chain's CDR3 is CASSWTGERKYF. CDR3 DNA sequence: TGTGCCAGCAGTTGGACAGGGGAAAGAAAGTACTTC.

This clone was found a few times. The V call is TRBV2, the J call TRBJ1-5, with 10 bases aligning to TRBD1. Trimming cost V 3 bases and J 7 bases; bases outside gene matches: 6. Germline loops: CDR1 SNHLY, CDR2 FYNNEI. The CDR3 runs to 15 residues. The CDR3 nucleotides are TGTGCCAGCAGTGAGGGGACAGGGGTAGGCCAGCCCCAGCATTTT. This gives the protein CASSEGTGVGQPQHF.

A single count supports this clone. The J gene is TRBJ1-2, the V gene TRBV5-6; the D gene is possibly TRBD1 (6 bases). Per germline, CDR1 SGHDT and CDR2 YYEEEE. CDR3 length equals 15 residues. Between the trimmed V and J ends, which lost 4 bases and 8 bases, there was a span of 21 bases. In nucleotides, the CDR3 is TGTGCCAGCAGCCCAGGGGCCGCCGGTTTTGGGGGCTACACCTTC. Protein: CASSPGAAGFGGYTF. The full variable domain, rest sourced from reference TRBV5-6 and TRBJ1-2, is DAGVTQSPTHLIKTRGQQVTLRCSPKSGHDTVSWYQQALGQGPQFIFQYYEEEERQRGNFPDRFSGHQFPNYSSELNVNALLLGDSALYLCASSPGAAGFGGYTFGSGTRLTVV.